This section outlines one T cell receptor beta chain sequence together with its context. CDR1 and CDR2 (germline): SEHNR, FQNEAQ (reference sequence). The CDR3 covers 17 residues. V trimming: 2 bases; J trimming: 5 bases; junction bases outside the gene matches: 13. Assay used: immunoSEQ multiplex PCR; TCRdb lists only in-frame clones, some missing. The top ten clones hold about 3.1% of a sample with tens of thousands of clones, roughly 90% of them seen once. The sample is drawn from a study of T cell changes during pregnancy in multiple sclerosis. The chain carries TRBV7-9 and TRBJ1-1, with 8 bases matching TRBD1. This TCR was recovered from a female donor in good health, enrolled as a control in a pregnancy study. This specimen consisted of peripheral blood, obtained in the first trimester of pregnancy. CDR3 coding DNA: TGTGCCAGCAGCTTAACCCACTTTAGCAGGGGGCTGACTGAAGCTTTCTTT. Amino acid sequence: CASSLTHFSRGLTEAFF. The whole variable domain, filled in from reference TRBV7-9 and TRBJ1-1, reads DTGVSQNPRHKITKRGQNVTFRCDPISEHNRLYWYRQTLGQGPEFLTYFQNEAQLEKSRLLSDRFSAERPKGSFSTLEIQRTEQGDSAMYLCASSLTHFSRGLTEAFFGQGTRLTVV.